Below are 25 T cell receptor beta chains sequenced from a single sample in a study of identical twins. TCRdb processed the 5' RACE reads anew with MiXCR; each CDR3 protein has one entry. Of approximately 530,000 distinct CDR3 sequences in the sample, more than 20% were seen once. These data were likewise used in another study, on yellow fever vaccine responses in identical twins.

Sequenced input: CD4+ T cells sorted from blood. These TCRs come from a woman under 30 in good health.

This clonotype was observed at least ten times. The chain links TRBV12-3 or TRBV12-4 to TRBJ1-5; no clear D gene. This CDR3 spans 13 amino acids. V shed 5 bases and J shed 5 bases, with 10 bases lying between them. CDR3 DNA sequence: TGTGCCAGCAGTCCCGGACGTTATCAGCCCCAGCATTTT. This codes for CASSPGRYQPQHF.

This sequence joins TRBV20-1 and TRBJ2-2; perhaps TRBD1 as D (6 bases). Germline values: CDR1 DFQATT, CDR2 SNEGSKA (reference sequence). The CDR3 spans 15 residues. V gave up 4 bases and J gave up 4 bases, with 16 bases separating them. CDR3 sequence reads: CSAKQGNSRTGELFF. The CDR3 nucleotides read TGCAGTGCTAAACAGGGAAACTCTCGCACCGGGGAGCTGTTTTTT.

This clonotype was seen at least ten times. One end of the junction is discordant with germline, which a read error may explain. The chain employs TRBV5-8 and TRBJ2-2; 7 nucleotides match TRBD2. Germline CDR1 is SGHTS and CDR2 is YDEGEE. This CDR3 spans 15 amino acids. CDR3 in DNA: TGTGCCAGCAGTTTGGGGGGGATGAACACCGGGGAGCTGTTTTTT. Its translation is CASSLGGMNTGELFF.

This clonotype occurred a few times. The V and J genes are TRBV29-1 and TRBJ2-7; D possibly matches TRBD1 or TRBD2 (5 bases each). There are 13 residues in the CDR3. The germline V and J ends were trimmed by 4 bases and 0 bases, with 10 bases remaining between them. CDR1 is SQVTM, CDR2 ANQGSEA, per germline. The DNA for the CDR3 is TGCAGCGTTGGGTCAGGGAGCTCCTACGAGCAGTACTTC. Encoded protein: CSVGSGSSYEQYF.

The gene calls are TRBV7-9 and TRBJ2-3, with TRBD1 identical over 7 bases. Germline CDR1 SEHNR, CDR2 FQNEAQ (reference sequence). Trimming at V came to 4 bases and at J to 2 bases, leaving 6 bases not matched to a gene. The CDR3 extends over 15 amino acids. CDR3 sequence (DNA): TGTGCCAGCAGCTCCAGACAGGGTTTCACAGATACGCAGTATTTT. The encoded protein is CASSSRQGFTDTQYF.

There are a few counts of this clonotype. CDR3 DNA: TGTGCCAGCACTCGAAGCTGGGCTTTTGGGGCCAACGTCCTGACTTTC. Translation gives CASTRSWAFGANVLTF. The V and J genes are TRBV12-3 or TRBV12-4 and TRBJ2-6; no clear D. CDR3 length: 16 amino acids. V lost 7 bases, J lost 3 bases, and 16 bases lay in between.

In its sample, this clonotype was seen a few times. The chain combines TRBV12-3 or TRBV12-4 with TRBJ2-2; no definite D call. This CDR3 has 14 residues. Trimming took off 5 bases at V and 4 bases at J, with 11 bases between the two ends. For the CDR3, the DNA is TGTGCCAGCAGTAGGATTAGAAGCACCGGGGAGCTGTTTTTT. This sequence encodes CASSRIRSTGELFF.

This clonotype was counted only a few times. The rearrangement uses TRBV7-2 and TRBJ2-7; unclear D gene. The CDR3 is made up of 11 amino acids. From germline, CDR1 is SGHTA and CDR2 FQGNSA. V was cut by 2 bases and J by 5 bases, with 4 bases left in between. CDR3 coding DNA: TGTGCCAGCAGCTTATGGAACGAGCAGTACTTC. Its protein is CASSLWNEQYF.

This clonotype was recorded a few times. The chain has TRBV10-3 and TRBJ2-7; TRBD1 matches 10 bases. This CDR3 is built from 15 residues. Germline V lookup: CDR1 ENHRY, CDR2 SYGVKD. With 8 bases clipped from V and 2 bases from J, the junction kept 9 bases outside the gene matches. Here the CDR3 reads CAIGGTGTGAYEQYF. Written as DNA, the CDR3 is TGTGCCATCGGGGGGACCGGGACAGGGGCCTACGAGCAGTACTTC.

This clonotype has a handful of counts. The chain couples TRBV20-1 to TRBJ2-3; 8 positions match TRBD2. J gave up 2 bases and V 1 base, and 8 bases lay outside the gene matches. The CDR3 runs to 16 residues. Germline values: CDR1 DFQATT, CDR2 SNEGSKA (reference sequence). This chain's CDR3 is CSARVDERENTDTQYF. Here the CDR3 DNA reads TGCAGTGCTAGAGTGGACGAGCGGGAGAACACAGATACGCAGTATTTT.

The chain links TRBV12-3 or TRBV12-4 to TRBJ2-7; no reliable D call. V was clipped by 4 bases and J by 2 bases, with 12 bases between them. The length of the CDR3 is 14 residues. CDR3 protein: CASSWNRVAYEQYF. CDR3 sequence (DNA): TGTGCCAGCAGTTGGAATAGGGTGGCCTACGAGCAGTACTTC.

The rearrangement uses TRBV7-9 and TRBJ2-1; weak D call: TRBD2 (6 bases). CDR1 is SEHNR and CDR2 is FQNEAQ in the germline V gene (reference sequence). This CDR3 spans 14 amino acids. V was clipped by 2 bases and J by 3 bases, with 8 bases between them. The DNA of the CDR3 is TGTGCCAGCAGCTTATCGACTAGCTACAATGAGCAGTTCTTC. Translation: CASSLSTSYNEQFF. The complete variable domain, with remaining parts taken from reference TRBV7-9 and TRBJ2-1, reads DTGVSQNPRHKITKRGQNVTFRCDPISEHNRLYWYRQTLGQGPEFLTYFQNEAQLEKSRLLSDRFSAERPKGSFSTLEIQRTEQGDSAMYLCASSLSTSYNEQFFGPGTRLTVL.

This clonotype was seen more than once but under ten times. The V and J genes are TRBV12-3 or TRBV12-4 and TRBJ2-1, with D unresolved. The CDR3 totals 12 residues. V shed 1 base and J shed 15 bases, with 13 bases lying between them. CDR3 sequence: CASSLEMSSGFF. Written as DNA, the CDR3 is TGTGCCAGCAGTTTAGAGATGTCTTCAGGGTTCTTC.

The genes are TRBV27 and TRBJ2-1, with 11 bases matching TRBD2. The V and J ends lost 8 bases and 6 bases, in that order; junction bases with no gene match: 9. The CDR3 is 15 residues long. Per the germline V gene, CDR1 is MNHEY and CDR2 is SMNVEV (reference sequence). The chain's CDR3 is CASLLRLAGGNEQFF. CDR3 nucleotide sequence: TGTGCCAGCCTCCTCCGGCTAGCGGGGGGCAATGAGCAGTTCTTC.

The chain couples TRBV11-2 to TRBJ2-1, with D maybe TRBD2 (7 bases). Trimming shortened V by 6 bases and J by 9 bases, and 30 bases separated the two germline ends. CDR3 length equals 18 residues. The germline gives CDR1 SGHAT, CDR2 FQNNGV. For the CDR3, the DNA is TGTGCCAGCAGTCCCCGGAGGGGCGGGGGCCCCTCTGGAGGTGAGCAGTTCTTC. It specifies CASSPRRGGGPSGGEQFF. Filled out from reference TRBV11-2 and TRBJ2-1, the complete variable domain reads EAGVAQSPRYKIIEKRQSVAFWCNPISGHATLYWYQQILGQGPKLLIQFQNNGVVDDSQLPKDRFSAERLKGVDSTLKIQPAKLEDSAVYLCASSPRRGGGPSGGEQFFGPGTRLTVL.

This clonotype turned up a few times. The J gene is TRBJ2-1, the V gene TRBV4-2, with 10 positions matching TRBD2. V shed 0 bases, J shed 3 bases, and the junction held 5 bases outside the gene matches. The CDR3 runs 17 residues. The germline gives CDR1 LGHNA, CDR2 YNFKEQ. The CDR3 loop is CASSQDLAGANYNEQFF. CDR3 bases: TGTGCCAGCAGCCAAGATCTAGCGGGGGCCAACTACAATGAGCAGTTCTTC.

The rearrangement uses TRBV2 and TRBJ2-2; a weak D match, TRBD2 (6 bases). Looked up from germline, CDR1 is SNHLY and CDR2 is FYNNEI. There are 15 residues in the CDR3. V dropped 7 bases and J dropped 7 bases, with 19 bases sitting between them. Here the CDR3 DNA reads TGTGCCAGCACGGGGGTGGAATCAATGGGCGGGGAGCTGTTTTTT. It specifies CASTGVESMGGELFF.

V and J are TRBV20-1 and TRBJ2-7, with 8 bases that match TRBD2. The ends lost 1 base at V and 1 base at J; junction bases unmatched: 3. The CDR3 sequence is 14 residues long. In germline, CDR1 is DFQATT, CDR2 SNEGSKA (reference sequence). This CDR3 reads CSARGGTSSYEQYF. The CDR3 DNA follows: TGCAGTGCTAGAGGTGGGACTAGTTCCTACGAGCAGTACTTC.

The genes are TRBV28 and TRBJ1-5; perhaps TRBD1 as D (5 bases). The germline CDR1 and CDR2 sequences are MDHEN and SYDVKM. V was pared by 6 bases and J by 7 bases, with 19 bases between. The CDR3 extends over 15 amino acids. This chain's CDR3 is CASSPRSQGRQPQHF. The CDR3 coding sequence is TGTGCCAGCAGCCCGCGTTCCCAGGGCCGGCAGCCCCAGCATTTT.

This clonotype has just a few counts. The chain has TRBV15 and TRBJ2-1, with 7 bases fitting TRBD2. The CDR3 is 18 amino acids. V was clipped by 0 bases and J by 0 bases; unmatched bases: 8. The V gene's germline CDR1 is LNHNV and CDR2 YYDKDF (reference sequence). CDR3 region: CATSRDLIAGGSYNEQFF. The CDR3 DNA follows: TGTGCCACCAGCAGAGACCTTATAGCGGGTGGCTCCTACAATGAGCAGTTCTTC.

The gene calls are TRBV11-2 and TRBJ2-3, with unresolved D. Germline CDR1 reads SGHAT; CDR2 reads FQNNGV. V was clipped by 5 bases and J by 2 bases, with 8 bases between them. The CDR3 runs to 13 residues. The DNA for the CDR3 is TGTGCCAGCAGCCACCTCCCCACAGATACGCAGTATTTT. Residues: CASSHLPTDTQYF.

This clonotype was picked up a small number of times. The rearrangement joins TRBV15 to TRBJ2-2; D gene uncertain. CDR1 and CDR2 (germline): LNHNV, YYDKDF (reference sequence). V was shortened by 6 bases and J by 1 base, with 6 bases between the two germline ends. The CDR3 extends over 13 amino acids. The CDR3 DNA is TGTGCCACCAGAGAAGGGAACACCGGGGAGCTGTTTTTT. The encoded protein is CATREGNTGELFF.

The chain has TRBV12-3 or TRBV12-4 and TRBJ1-2; 8 positions agree with TRBD1. This CDR3 has 15 amino acids. V lost 3 bases to trimming and J lost 8 bases; unmatched junction nucleotides: 11. Here the CDR3 reads CASSFMGQALRGYTF. DNA of the CDR3: TGTGCCAGCAGTTTTATGGGACAGGCCCTTAGGGGCTACACCTTC.

V is TRBV10-3 and J is TRBJ1-1; the D gene is possibly TRBD1 (6 bases). Trimming pared 6 bases from V and 0 bases from J, leaving 14 bases between. The CDR3 runs to 15 residues. Per the germline V gene, CDR1 is ENHRY and CDR2 is SYGVKD. The CDR3: CAIRSTGHMNTEAFF. DNA for the CDR3: TGTGCCATCAGGTCTACGGGACACATGAACACTGAAGCTTTCTTT.

This chain uses TRBV9 with TRBJ2-1, with 7 nucleotides matching TRBD2. Germline V gives CDR1 SGDLS, CDR2 YYNGEE. The CDR3 is made up of 14 amino acids. V trimming: 0 bases; J trimming: 9 bases; junction bases outside the gene matches: 6. The chain's CDR3 is CASSVAPSGGEQFF. The CDR3 DNA reads as TGTGCCAGCAGCGTAGCTCCTAGCGGCGGTGAGCAGTTCTTC.